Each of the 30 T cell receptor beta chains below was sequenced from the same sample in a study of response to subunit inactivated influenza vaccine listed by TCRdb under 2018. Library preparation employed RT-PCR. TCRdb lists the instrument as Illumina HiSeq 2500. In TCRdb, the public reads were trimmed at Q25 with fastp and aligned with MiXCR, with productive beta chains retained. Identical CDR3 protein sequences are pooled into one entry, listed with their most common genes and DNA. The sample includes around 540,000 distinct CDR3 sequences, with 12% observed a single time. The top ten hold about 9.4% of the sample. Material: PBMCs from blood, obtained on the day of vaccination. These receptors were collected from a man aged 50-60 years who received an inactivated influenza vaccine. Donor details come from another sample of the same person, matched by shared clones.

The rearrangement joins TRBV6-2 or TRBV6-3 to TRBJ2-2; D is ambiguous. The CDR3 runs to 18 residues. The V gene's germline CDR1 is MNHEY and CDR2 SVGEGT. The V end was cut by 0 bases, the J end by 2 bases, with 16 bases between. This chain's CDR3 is CASSYSATGTPNTGELFF. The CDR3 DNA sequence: TGTGCCAGCAGTTACTCCGCGACGGGCACCCCAAACACCGGGGAGCTGTTTTTT.

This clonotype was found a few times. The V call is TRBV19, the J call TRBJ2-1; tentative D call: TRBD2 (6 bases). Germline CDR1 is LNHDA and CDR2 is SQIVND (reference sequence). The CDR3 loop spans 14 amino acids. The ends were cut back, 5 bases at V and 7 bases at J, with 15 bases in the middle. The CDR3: CASSWGVELNEQFF. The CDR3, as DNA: TGTGCCAGTAGTTGGGGGGTAGAGTTGAATGAGCAGTTCTTC.

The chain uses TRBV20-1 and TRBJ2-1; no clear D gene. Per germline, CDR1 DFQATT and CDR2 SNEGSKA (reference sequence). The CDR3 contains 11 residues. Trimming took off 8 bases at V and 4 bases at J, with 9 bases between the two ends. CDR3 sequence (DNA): TGCAGTTCTATACAGTACAATGAGCAGTTCTTC. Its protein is CSSIQYNEQFF.

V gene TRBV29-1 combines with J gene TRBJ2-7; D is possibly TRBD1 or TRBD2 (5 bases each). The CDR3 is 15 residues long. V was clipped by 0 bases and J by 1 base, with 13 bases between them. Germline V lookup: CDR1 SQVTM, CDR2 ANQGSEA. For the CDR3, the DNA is TGCAGCGTTGAAGATGGGACCGGGGCTTCCTACGAGCAGTACTTC. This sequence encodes CSVEDGTGASYEQYF.

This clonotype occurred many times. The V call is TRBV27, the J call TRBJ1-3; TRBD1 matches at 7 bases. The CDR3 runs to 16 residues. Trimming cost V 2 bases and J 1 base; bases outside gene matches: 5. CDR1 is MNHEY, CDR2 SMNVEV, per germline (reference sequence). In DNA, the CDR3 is TGTGCCAGCAGTTTAGTAGGGGGCTTATCTGGAAACACCATATATTTT. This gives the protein CASSLVGGLSGNTIYF.

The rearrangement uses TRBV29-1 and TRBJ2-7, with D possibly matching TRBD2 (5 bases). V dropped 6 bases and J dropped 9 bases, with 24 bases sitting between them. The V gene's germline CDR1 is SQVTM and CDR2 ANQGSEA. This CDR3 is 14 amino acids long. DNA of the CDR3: TGCAGCGTCGCCGACGGAGGCCGGCAGCGCAGGCAGTACTTC. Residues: CSVADGGRQRRQYF.

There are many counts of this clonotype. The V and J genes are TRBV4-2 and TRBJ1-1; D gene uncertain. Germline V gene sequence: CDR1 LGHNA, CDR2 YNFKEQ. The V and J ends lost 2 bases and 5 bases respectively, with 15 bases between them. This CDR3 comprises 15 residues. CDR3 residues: CASSQQDGFGTEAFF. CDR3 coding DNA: TGTGCCAGCAGCCAACAGGACGGGTTTGGGACTGAAGCTTTCTTT.

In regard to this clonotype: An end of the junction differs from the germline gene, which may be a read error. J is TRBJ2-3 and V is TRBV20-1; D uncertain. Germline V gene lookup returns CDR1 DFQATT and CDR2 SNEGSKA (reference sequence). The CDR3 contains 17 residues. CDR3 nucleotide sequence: TGCTGTGCTAGAGATCTGGCCATCATAGTTTACACAGATACGCAGTATTTT. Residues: CCARDLAIIVYTDTQYF.

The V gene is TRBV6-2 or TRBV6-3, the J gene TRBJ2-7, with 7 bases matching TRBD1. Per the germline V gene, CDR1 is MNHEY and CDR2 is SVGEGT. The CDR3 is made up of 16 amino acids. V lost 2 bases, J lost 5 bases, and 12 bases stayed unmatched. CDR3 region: CASSYVRGQVSHEQYF. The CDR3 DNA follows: TGTGCCAGCAGTTACGTTCGCGGACAGGTATCCCACGAGCAGTACTTC.

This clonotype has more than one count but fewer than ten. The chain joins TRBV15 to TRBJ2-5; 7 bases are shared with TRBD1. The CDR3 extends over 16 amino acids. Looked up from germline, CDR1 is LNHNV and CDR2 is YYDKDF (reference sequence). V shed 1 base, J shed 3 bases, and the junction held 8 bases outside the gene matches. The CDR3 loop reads CATSRVYPDRKETQYF. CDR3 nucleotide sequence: TGTGCCACCAGCAGAGTCTACCCGGACAGGAAAGAGACCCAGTACTTC.

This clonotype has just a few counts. CDR3 amino acids: CSASPLTGASYEQYF. The CDR3 nucleotides are TGCAGTGCTTCGCCACTGACAGGAGCCTCCTACGAGCAGTACTTC. The chain has TRBV20-1 and TRBJ2-7; D perhaps matches TRBD1 (6 bases). This CDR3 comprises 15 residues. Trimming took 5 bases from V and 0 from J, leaving 17 bases between them. Germline V CDR1 and CDR2: DFQATT, SNEGSKA (reference sequence).

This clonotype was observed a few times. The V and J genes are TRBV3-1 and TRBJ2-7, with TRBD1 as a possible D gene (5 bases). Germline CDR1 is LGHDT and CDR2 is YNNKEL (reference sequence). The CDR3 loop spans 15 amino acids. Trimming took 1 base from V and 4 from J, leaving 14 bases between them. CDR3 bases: TGTGCCAGCAGCCAAGGGATGGACAACTCGTACGAGCAGTACTTC. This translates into CASSQGMDNSYEQYF.

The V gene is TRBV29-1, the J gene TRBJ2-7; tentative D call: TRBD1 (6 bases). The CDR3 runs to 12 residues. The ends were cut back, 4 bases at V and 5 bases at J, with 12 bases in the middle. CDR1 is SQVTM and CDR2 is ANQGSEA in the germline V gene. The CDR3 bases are TGCAGCGTTGGTATCAGGGGCGACGAGCAGTACTTC. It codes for CSVGIRGDEQYF.

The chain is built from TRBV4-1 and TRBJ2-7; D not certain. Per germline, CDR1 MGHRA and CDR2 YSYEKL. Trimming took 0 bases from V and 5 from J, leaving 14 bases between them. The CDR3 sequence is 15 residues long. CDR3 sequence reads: CASSQDPVPGNEQYF. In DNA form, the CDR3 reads TGCGCCAGCAGCCAAGATCCAGTTCCTGGGAACGAGCAGTACTTC.

In DNA form, the CDR3 reads TGTGCCAGCAGTTTAGAGGGGCGTTTCTACGAGCAGTACTTC. It is translated as CASSLEGRFYEQYF. The V call is TRBV12-3 or TRBV12-4, the J call TRBJ2-7, with D tentatively TRBD1 (5 bases). The CDR3 contains 14 residues. The V end was cut by 1 base, the J end by 3 bases, with 10 bases between.

This CDR3 reads CASRITGERGGTQYF. The CDR3 DNA reads as TGCGCCAGCAGGATAACAGGGGAGAGAGGGGGGACCCAGTACTTC. The chain employs TRBV5-1 and TRBJ2-5; 7 bases line up with TRBD1. Trimming at V came to 5 bases and at J to 7 bases, leaving 14 bases not matched to a gene. Germline V gene data show CDR1 as SGHRS and CDR2 as YFSETQ. The CDR3 spans 15 residues. The full variable domain, in which reference TRBV5-1 and TRBJ2-5 provide the parts outside the CDR3, is KAGVTQTPRYLIKTRGQQVTLSCSPISGHRSVSWYQQTPGQGLQFLFEYFSETQRNKGNFPGRFSGRQFSNSRSEMNVSTLELGDSALYLCASRITGERGGTQYFGPGTRLLVL.

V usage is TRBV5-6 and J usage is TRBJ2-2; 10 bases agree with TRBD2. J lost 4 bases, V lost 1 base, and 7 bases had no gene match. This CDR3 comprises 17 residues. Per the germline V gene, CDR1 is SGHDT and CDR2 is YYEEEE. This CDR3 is CASSLRTSGIFTGELFF. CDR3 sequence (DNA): TGTGCCAGCAGCTTGCGAACTAGCGGGATCTTCACCGGGGAGCTGTTTTTT.

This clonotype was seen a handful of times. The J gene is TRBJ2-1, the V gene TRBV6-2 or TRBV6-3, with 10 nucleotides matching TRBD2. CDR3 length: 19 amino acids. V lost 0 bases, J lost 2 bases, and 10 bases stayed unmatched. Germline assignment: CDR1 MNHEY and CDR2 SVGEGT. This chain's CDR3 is CASSYSTTSGEGTYNEQFF. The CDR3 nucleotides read TGTGCCAGCAGTTACTCGACTACTAGCGGGGAGGGGACCTACAATGAGCAGTTCTTC.

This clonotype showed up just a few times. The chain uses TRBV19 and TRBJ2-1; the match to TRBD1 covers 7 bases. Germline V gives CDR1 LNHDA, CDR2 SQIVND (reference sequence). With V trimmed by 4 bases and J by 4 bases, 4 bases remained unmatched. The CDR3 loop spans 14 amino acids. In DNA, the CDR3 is TGTGCCAGTAGTAGCCTGGGACAGTACAATGAGCAGTTCTTC. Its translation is CASSSLGQYNEQFF.

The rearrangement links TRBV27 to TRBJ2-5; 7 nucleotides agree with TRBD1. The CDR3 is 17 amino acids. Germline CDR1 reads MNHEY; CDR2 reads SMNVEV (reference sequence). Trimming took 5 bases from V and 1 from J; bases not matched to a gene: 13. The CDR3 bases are TGTGCCAGCAGTAAGAACCCCCGGGACAGATCCCAAGAGACCCAGTACTTC. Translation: CASSKNPRDRSQETQYF.

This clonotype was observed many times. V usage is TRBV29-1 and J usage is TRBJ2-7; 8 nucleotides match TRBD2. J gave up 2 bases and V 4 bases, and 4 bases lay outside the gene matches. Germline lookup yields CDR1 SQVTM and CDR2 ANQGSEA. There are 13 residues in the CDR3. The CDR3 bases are TGCAGCGTTGCGCGGGGGGTCGCCTACGAGCAGTACTTC. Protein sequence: CSVARGVAYEQYF.

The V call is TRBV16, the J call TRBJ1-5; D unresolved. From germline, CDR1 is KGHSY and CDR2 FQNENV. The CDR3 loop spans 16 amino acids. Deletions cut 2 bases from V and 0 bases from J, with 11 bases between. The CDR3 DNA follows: TGTGCCAGCAGCCAACGGGGAGCCTATAGCAATCAGCCCCAGCATTTT. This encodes CASSQRGAYSNQPQHF.

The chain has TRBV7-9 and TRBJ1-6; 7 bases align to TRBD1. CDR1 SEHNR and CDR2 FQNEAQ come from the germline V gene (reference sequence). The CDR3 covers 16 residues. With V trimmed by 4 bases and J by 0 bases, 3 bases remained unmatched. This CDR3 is CASSSRDSSYNSPLHF. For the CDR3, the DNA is TGTGCCAGCAGCTCTCGGGACAGCTCCTATAATTCACCCCTCCACTTT.

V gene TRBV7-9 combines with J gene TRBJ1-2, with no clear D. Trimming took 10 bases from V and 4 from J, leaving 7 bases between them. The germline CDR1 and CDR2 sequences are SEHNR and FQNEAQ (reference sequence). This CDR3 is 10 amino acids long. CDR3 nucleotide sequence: TGTGCCACCGAGCTCTATGGCTACACCTTC. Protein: CATELYGYTF. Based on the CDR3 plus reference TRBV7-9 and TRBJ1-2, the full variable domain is DTGVSQNPRHKITKRGQNVTFRCDPISEHNRLYWYRQTLGQGPEFLTYFQNEAQLEKSRLLSDRFSAERPKGSFSTLEIQRTEQGDSAMYLCATELYGYTFGSGTRLTVV.

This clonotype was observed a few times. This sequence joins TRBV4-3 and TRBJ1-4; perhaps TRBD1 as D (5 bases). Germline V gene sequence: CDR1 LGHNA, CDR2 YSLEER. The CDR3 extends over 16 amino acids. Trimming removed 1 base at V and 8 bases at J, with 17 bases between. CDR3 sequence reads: CASSQAPGTVVEKLFF. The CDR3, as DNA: TGCGCCAGCAGCCAAGCCCCCGGGACGGTGGTAGAAAAACTGTTTTTT.

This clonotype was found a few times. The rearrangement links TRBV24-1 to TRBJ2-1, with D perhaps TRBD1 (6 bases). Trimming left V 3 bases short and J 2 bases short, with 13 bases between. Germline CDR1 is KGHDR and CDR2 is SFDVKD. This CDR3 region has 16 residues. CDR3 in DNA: TGTGCCACCAGTGATACCAGGGGACGGACCTACAATGAGCAGTTCTTC. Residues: CATSDTRGRTYNEQFF.

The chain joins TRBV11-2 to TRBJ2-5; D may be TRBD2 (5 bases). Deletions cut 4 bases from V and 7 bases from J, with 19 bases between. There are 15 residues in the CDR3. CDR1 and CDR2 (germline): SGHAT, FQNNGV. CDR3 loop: CASSSKTNTLGTQYF. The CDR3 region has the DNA TGTGCCAGCAGCTCTAAGACTAACACTTTGGGGACCCAGTACTTC.

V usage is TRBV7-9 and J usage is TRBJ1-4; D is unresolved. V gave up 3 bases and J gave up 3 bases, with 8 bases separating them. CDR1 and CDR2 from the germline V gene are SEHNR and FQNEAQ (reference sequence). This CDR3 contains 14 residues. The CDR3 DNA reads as TGTGCCAGCAGCTTGACGGGCTCTAATGAAAAACTGTTTTTT. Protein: CASSLTGSNEKLFF.

The CDR3: CASSYLGVMTGNTIYF. CDR3 bases: TGTGCCAGCAGCTACTTGGGGGTGATGACTGGAAACACCATATATTTT. The chain joins TRBV4-2 to TRBJ1-3; perhaps TRBD1 as D (5 bases). The V end lost 5 bases, the J end lost 2 bases, and 16 bases lay between the germline ends. Per the germline V gene, CDR1 is LGHNA and CDR2 is YNFKEQ. The CDR3 has 16 amino acids.

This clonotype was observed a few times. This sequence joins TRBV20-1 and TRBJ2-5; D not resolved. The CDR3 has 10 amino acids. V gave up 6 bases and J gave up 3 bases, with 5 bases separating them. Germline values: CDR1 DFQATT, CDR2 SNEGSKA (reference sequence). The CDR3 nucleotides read TGCAGTGCGGGAAAAGAGACCCAGTACTTC. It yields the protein CSAGKETQYF.